The 29 T cell receptor beta chains below all came from one sample that was sequenced in a study of OX40 agonist ivuxolimab in advanced cancers. The repertoire was sequenced with immunoSEQ multiplex PCR; TCRdb's copy has only in-frame clones and lacks some. The table lists about 150,000 clones, around 94% of them singletons. Sample: CD4+ or CD8+ T cells sorted from blood, taken in a trial of the OX40 agonist ivuxolimab. Source of these receptors: an adult with an advanced solid tumor such as melanoma, head and neck, liver or kidney cancer.

Only one count was recorded for this clone. The CDR3 here is CASRMTGGTYGYTF. The DNA for the CDR3 is TGTGCCAGCAGGATGACAGGGGGCACCTATGGCTACACCTTC. The genes are TRBV27 and TRBJ1-2, with 10 bases lining up with TRBD1. V was pared by 6 bases and J by 4 bases, with 5 bases of the junction left unmatched. The CDR3 extends over 14 amino acids. Per germline, CDR1 MNHEY and CDR2 SMNVEV (reference sequence).

Written as DNA, the CDR3 is TGTGCCAGCAGACTCCCCGGGACAGGGGCTGGGGAGCAGTACTTC. Translated: CASRLPGTGAGEQYF. This chain connects TRBV6-5 to TRBJ2-7; 10 bases match TRBD1. Germline V lookup: CDR1 MNHEY, CDR2 SVGAGI. With 6 bases clipped from V and 7 bases from J, the junction kept 12 bases outside the gene matches. This CDR3 is 15 amino acids long.

The chain couples TRBV6-5 to TRBJ2-1; D remains ambiguous. The V gene lost 6 bases and the J gene lost 7 bases, with 13 bases spanning the gap. The CDR3 covers 13 residues. Germline CDR1 and CDR2: MNHEY and SVGAGI. The CDR3 here is CASSRRLGNEQFF. CDR3 coding DNA: TGTGCCAGCAGCCGTCGACTGGGGAATGAGCAGTTCTTC.

The J gene is TRBJ1-3, the V gene TRBV9; D is possibly TRBD1 (6 bases). From germline, CDR1 is SGDLS and CDR2 YYNGEE. V gave up 3 bases and J gave up 0 bases, with 10 bases separating them. CDR3 length: 15 amino acids. In DNA, the CDR3 is TGTGCCAGCAGCGCAACAGGGAACTCTGGAAACACCATATATTTT. Protein product: CASSATGNSGNTIYF. The full variable domain, rest sourced from reference TRBV9 and TRBJ1-3, is DSGVTQTPKHLITATGQRVTLRCSPRSGDLSVYWYQQSLDQGLQFLIQYYNGEERAKGNILERFSAQQFPDLHSELNLSSLELGDSALYFCASSATGNSGNTIYFGEGSWLTVV.

This chain uses TRBV30 with TRBJ1-2; D gene uncertain. V lost 1 base and J 10 bases, leaving 22 bases between the germline ends. Germline CDR1 GTSNPN, CDR2 SVGIG (reference sequence). This CDR3 is built from 15 residues. The CDR3, as DNA: TGTGCCTGGAGTGACGAGAGTTACCCCTCCTTTACCTACACCTTC. This gives the protein CAWSDESYPSFTYTF.

CDR3 loop: CASSPLAGSLTDTQYF. DNA for the CDR3: TGCGCCAGCAGCCCGCTAGCGGGATCCCTCACAGATACGCAGTATTTT. The chain combines TRBV5-1 with TRBJ2-3; 9 bases align to TRBD2. The CDR3 contains 16 residues. J was trimmed by 2 bases and V by 4 bases; bases with no gene match: 8. The germline V gene encodes CDR1 SGHRS and CDR2 YFSETQ. Full variable domain (rest looked up from reference TRBV5-1 and TRBJ2-3): KAGVTQTPRYLIKTRGQQVTLSCSPISGHRSVSWYQQTPGQGLQFLFEYFSETQRNKGNFPGRFSGRQFSNSRSEMNVSTLELGDSALYLCASSPLAGSLTDTQYFGPGTRLTVL.

The chain has TRBV5-6 and TRBJ2-5; D unclear. Germline-derived CDR1 and CDR2 are SGHDT and YYEEEE. V was cut by 2 bases and J by 6 bases, with 5 bases left in between. The CDR3 covers 11 residues. Here the CDR3 reads CASSFAKTQYF. CDR3 DNA: TGTGCCAGCAGCTTTGCGAAGACCCAGTACTTC. Filled out from reference TRBV5-6 and TRBJ2-5, the complete variable domain reads DAGVTQSPTHLIKTRGQQVTLRCSPKSGHDTVSWYQQALGQGPQFIFQYYEEEERQRGNFPDRFSGHQFPNYSSELNVNALLLGDSALYLCASSFAKTQYFGPGTRLLVL.

The rearrangement uses TRBV5-6 and TRBJ2-3; 11 bases are a match to TRBD2. This CDR3 is 15 amino acids long. V gave up 5 bases and J gave up 6 bases; unmatched junction bases: 8. Germline V CDR1 and CDR2: SGHDT, YYEEEE. The CDR3 region has the DNA TGTGCCAGCAGGTTTAGCGGGGGGGCGGCCGATACGCAGTATTTT. Translating gives CASRFSGGAADTQYF. The whole variable domain, remainder taken from reference TRBV5-6 and TRBJ2-3, is DAGVTQSPTHLIKTRGQQVTLRCSPKSGHDTVSWYQQALGQGPQFIFQYYEEEERQRGNFPDRFSGHQFPNYSSELNVNALLLGDSALYLCASRFSGGAADTQYFGPGTRLTVL.

A remark on this clone: This sample includes further DNA sequences coding for the same CDR3. The rearrangement joins TRBV5-1 to TRBJ1-1; 7 positions agree with TRBD1. Germline V gene data show CDR1 as SGHRS and CDR2 as YFSETQ. J lost 2 bases, V lost 0 bases, and 1 base had no gene match. The CDR3 contains 14 residues. The CDR3 loop reads CASSLDRGNTEAFF. The DNA for the CDR3 is TGCGCCAGCAGCTTGGACAGGGGAAACACTGAAGCTTTCTTT.

The chain has TRBV6-1 and TRBJ1-1; D is undetermined. Germline V gene lookup returns CDR1 MNHNS and CDR2 SASEGT. V dropped 6 bases and J dropped 4 bases, with 12 bases sitting between them. The CDR3 length is 13 residues. The CDR3 is CASSGEAGTEAFF. In nucleotides, the CDR3 is TGTGCCAGCAGCGGCGAGGCTGGCACTGAAGCTTTCTTT.

The chain uses TRBV9 and TRBJ1-2; 12 nucleotides agree with TRBD1. The CDR3 spans 16 residues. V shed 4 bases, J shed 4 bases, and the junction held 8 bases outside the gene matches. Germline V gene data show CDR1 as SGDLS and CDR2 as YYNGEE. CDR3 loop: CASSLGGQGASYGYTF. CDR3 nucleotides: TGTGCCAGCAGCCTCGGGGGACAGGGGGCTTCCTATGGCTACACCTTC.

The rearrangement links TRBV5-1 to TRBJ1-5; the D is unclear. From germline, CDR1 is SGHRS and CDR2 YFSETQ. The germline V and J ends were trimmed by 2 bases and 4 bases, with 10 bases remaining between them. The CDR3 covers 14 residues. The chain's CDR3 is CASSFGPDNQPQHF. In DNA form, the CDR3 reads TGCGCCAGCAGCTTCGGACCCGATAATCAGCCCCAGCATTTT.

The rearrangement links TRBV28 to TRBJ2-1, with D tentatively TRBD1 (6 bases). The V gene's germline CDR1 is MDHEN and CDR2 SYDVKM. Trimming left V 6 bases short and J 7 bases short, with 19 bases between. The CDR3 runs 15 residues. CDR3 protein: CASRLGGSGWNEQFF. The CDR3 nucleotides are TGTGCCAGCAGACTAGGGGGTTCAGGGTGGAATGAGCAGTTCTTC.

The chain links TRBV10-3 to TRBJ1-5, with D perhaps matching TRBD1 (5 bases). V lost 5 bases and J 2 bases, leaving 13 bases between the germline ends. The CDR3 covers 15 residues. Per the germline V gene, CDR1 is ENHRY and CDR2 is SYGVKD. The chain's CDR3 is CAISWDSGRNQPQHF. CDR3 coding DNA: TGTGCCATCAGTTGGGATTCGGGACGCAATCAGCCCCAGCATTTT.

The chain combines TRBV7-9 with TRBJ2-1, with 9 nucleotides matching TRBD2. CDR3 length: 13 residues. The V segment lost 5 bases and the J segment 8 bases; nucleotides outside the gene matches: 4. From germline, CDR1 is SEHNR and CDR2 FQNEAQ (reference sequence). DNA of the CDR3: TGTGCCAGCAGCGAGCGGGAGGTGGATGAGCAGTTCTTC. Translated, it gives CASSEREVDEQFF.

This clone was found once. The chain couples TRBV5-6 to TRBJ2-3; 10 bases are a match to TRBD1. The CDR3 is made up of 16 amino acids. CDR1 is SGHDT and CDR2 is YYEEEE in the germline V gene. The V and J ends lost 3 bases and 4 bases, in that order; junction bases with no gene match: 8. CDR3 bases: TGTGCCAGCAGCTGGGGACAGGGGTTTGTGGCAGATACGCAGTATTTT. As protein: CASSWGQGFVADTQYF.

Notes on this clone: The same CDR3 is also encoded by other DNA sequences in this sample. V gene TRBV5-6 combines with J gene TRBJ2-7, with a possible D match to TRBD1 (6 bases). Between the trimmed V and J ends, which lost 4 bases and 3 bases, there was a span of 11 bases. Germline lookup yields CDR1 SGHDT and CDR2 YYEEEE. The CDR3 spans 13 residues. In DNA form, the CDR3 reads TGTGCCAGCAGCCATCCACAGGGCTACGAGCAGTACTTC. It yields the protein CASSHPQGYEQYF.

The V and J genes are TRBV9 and TRBJ1-1; D not resolved. V was shortened by 4 bases and J by 0 bases, with 13 bases between the two germline ends. The CDR3 sequence is 15 residues long. Germline V gives CDR1 SGDLS, CDR2 YYNGEE. The CDR3 region is CASSLQGGMNTEAFF. CDR3 sequence (DNA): TGTGCCAGCAGCCTCCAAGGAGGCATGAACACTGAAGCTTTCTTT.

The J gene is TRBJ2-5, the V gene TRBV7-2; D is unresolved. V was trimmed by 4 bases and J by 2 bases, leaving 5 bases between them. This CDR3 spans 12 amino acids. Germline V gene lookup returns CDR1 SGHTA and CDR2 FQGNSA. The CDR3: CASSSNQETQYF. In nucleotides, the CDR3 is TGTGCCAGCAGCTCCAATCAAGAGACCCAGTACTTC.

The CDR3 sequence is CAISDPAGANVLTF. In DNA form, the CDR3 reads TGTGCCATCAGTGACCCAGCTGGGGCCAACGTCCTGACTTTC. The V and J genes are TRBV10-3 and TRBJ2-6, with D uncertain. There are 14 residues in the CDR3. CDR1 and CDR2 from the germline V gene are ENHRY and SYGVKD. V was trimmed by 3 bases and J by 2 bases, leaving 5 bases between them.

The chain recombines TRBV4-3 with TRBJ1-4; 7 positions match TRBD1. In germline, CDR1 is LGHNA, CDR2 YSLEER. There are 16 residues in the CDR3. After removal of 0 bases from V and 7 bases from J, the junction contained 8 bases not matched to a gene. CDR3 protein: CASSQDVAGGGEKLFF. The CDR3 nucleotides are TGCGCCAGCAGCCAAGATGTAGCAGGGGGGGGTGAAAAACTGTTTTTT.

This chain uses TRBV28 with TRBJ2-7; 10 bases are shared with TRBD1. The J segment lost 6 bases and the V segment lost 4 bases, leaving 12 bases of the junction unmatched. This CDR3 is 16 amino acids long. CDR1 and CDR2 (germline): MDHEN, SYDVKM. CDR3 nucleotide sequence: TGTGCCAGCAGTTCCCAACCCGGGACAGGGGTATTCGAGCAGTACTTC. It yields the protein CASSSQPGTGVFEQYF. Using reference TRBV28 and TRBJ2-7 for the parts outside the CDR3, the full variable domain is DVKVTQSSRYLVKRTGEKVFLECVQDMDHENMFWYRQDPGLGLRLIYFSYDVKMKEKGDIPEGYSVSREKKERFSLILESASTNQTSMYLCASSSQPGTGVFEQYFGPGTRLTVT.

The chain couples TRBV4-3 to TRBJ2-5, with D possibly matching TRBD1 (5 bases). From germline, CDR1 is LGHNA and CDR2 YSLEER. The V end was cut by 2 bases, the J end by 1 base, with 17 bases between. The CDR3 contains 17 residues. Here the CDR3 DNA reads TGCGCCAGCAGCCAATCCCCGGACAAGCCCTTCCAAGAGACCCAGTACTTC. The encoded protein is CASSQSPDKPFQETQYF.

V and J are TRBV7-6 and TRBJ2-5, with 7 bases that match TRBD2. CDR1 and CDR2 (germline): SGHVS, FNYEAQ. V shed 2 bases and J 4 bases; nucleotides not matched to a gene: 10. CDR3 size: 16 residues. The CDR3 sequence: CASSLRGRGGRETQYF. The CDR3 coding sequence is TGTGCCAGCAGCTTACGGGGGAGGGGTGGAAGAGAGACCCAGTACTTC. The whole variable domain, remainder taken from reference TRBV7-6 and TRBJ2-5, is GAGVSQSPRYKVTKRGQDVALRCDPISGHVSLYWYRQALGQGPEFLTYFNYEAQQDKSGLPNDRFSAERPEGSISTLTIQRTEQRDSAMYRCASSLRGRGGRETQYFGPGTRLLVL.

The chain uses TRBV9 and TRBJ1-2, with D possibly being TRBD1 (5 bases). The CDR3 is made up of 14 amino acids. V was clipped by 0 bases and J by 7 bases, with 13 bases between them. Germline values: CDR1 SGDLS, CDR2 YYNGEE. Here the CDR3 DNA reads TGTGCCAGCAGCGTAGATCGGAGGGGTGCTGGCTACACCTTC. It encodes CASSVDRRGAGYTF.

The genes are TRBV11-3 and TRBJ2-3; 8 bases match TRBD2. With V trimmed by 4 bases and J by 4 bases, 10 bases remained unmatched. The CDR3 has 16 residues. The germline V gene encodes CDR1 SGHNT and CDR2 YENEEA. CDR3 region: CASSSRSGGGADTQYF. The CDR3 nucleotides are TGTGCCAGCAGCTCCCGCTCCGGGGGGGGCGCAGATACGCAGTATTTT.

This clone was detected a few times. The chain joins TRBV27 to TRBJ1-2; 7 bases align to TRBD1. CDR1 MNHEY and CDR2 SMNVEV come from the germline V gene (reference sequence). The CDR3 extends over 15 amino acids. Germline trimming cut 4 bases from V and 2 bases from J; bases unmatched to any gene: 7. CDR3 DNA: TGTGCCAGCAGTTCCCCCTCGACAGGGAACTATGGCTACACCTTC. This sequence encodes CASSSPSTGNYGYTF.

This clone came up once. The V gene is TRBV28, the J gene TRBJ1-1, with 9 bases fitting TRBD1. J gave up 3 bases and V 5 bases, and 7 bases lay outside the gene matches. The CDR3 sequence is 15 residues long. CDR1 and CDR2 (germline): MDHEN, SYDVKM. CDR3 region: CASSPDRGIYTEAFF. The CDR3 bases are TGTGCCAGCAGTCCCGACAGGGGGATTTACACTGAAGCTTTCTTT.

V usage is TRBV4-2 and J usage is TRBJ2-3; D gene unclear. The germline CDR1 and CDR2 sequences are LGHNA and YNFKEQ. The CDR3 is made up of 14 amino acids. Trimming stripped 1 base from V and 2 bases from J, with 7 bases between. The DNA of the CDR3 is TGTGCCAGCAGCCAAGGAGTCCTCACAGATACGCAGTATTTT. This sequence encodes CASSQGVLTDTQYF.